This is a list of T cell receptor beta chains from one sample in a study of T cells after yellow fever vaccination. TCRdb re-analysed the 5' RACE reads in MiXCR, keeping a single row per CDR3 protein. This sample has about 32,000 distinct CDR3 sequences; roughly a tenth occur once, and the top ten carry roughly 12%. Here the sequenced sample was PBMCs, either bulk or a sorted T-cell subset (CD4+, CD8+, memory, or dextramer-sorted; not recorded which), taken around 15 days after the first yellow fever vaccination. The receptors derive from a man younger than 30 who received the YFV17D yellow fever vaccine. CDR3s include the opening cysteine and the closing phenylalanine or tryptophan. Fields, in order: J gene, V gene, CDR3 length, clone size, D gene, CDR3 DNA, CDR3 protein. D genes are given only for firm matches. Clone size is not always given. Where it is, it says once, few, many or a class for expanded clones.

>TRBJ1-1|TRBV18|14|NA|NA
TGTGCCAGCTCACCCGCTGAGGGGACCACTGAAGCTTTCTTT
CASSPAEGTTEAFF
>TRBJ1-2|TRBV5-4|14|few|NA
TGTGCCAGCAGCTTCGGGGGGTTCGACTATGGCTACACCTTC
CASSFGGFDYGYTF
>TRBJ2-1|TRBV5-1|14|many|TRBD1
TGCGCCACGGCAGGGACAGGGGAGGGTATTGAGCAGTTCTTC
CATAGTGEGIEQFF
>TRBJ1-6|TRBV6-1|16|many|TRBD1
TGTGCCAGCAGCCGGGACAGAAAAACTTATAATTCACCCCTCCACTTT
CASSRDRKTYNSPLHF
>TRBJ2-3|TRBV20-1|14|many|TRBD2
TGCAGTGCCTCGAGCGGGACCTACACAGATACGCAGTATTTT
CSASSGTYTDTQYF
>TRBJ2-5|TRBV19|14|many|NA
TGTGCCAGTAGCGGGGCGTCAGGGAAAGAGACCCAGTACTTC
CASSGASGKETQYF
>TRBJ2-3|TRBV6-4|15|many|TRBD1
TGTGCCAGCAGTGACGGGACAGGGGGCACAGATACGCAGTATTTT
CASSDGTGGTDTQYF
>TRBJ2-1|TRBV5-5|15|many|NA
TGTGCCAGCAGCTTGGCCCCGGGTGCCTACAATGAGCAGTTCTTC
CASSLAPGAYNEQFF
>TRBJ2-3|TRBV23-1|17|NA|TRBD1
TGCGCCAGCAGTCAAGAACCGGGACAGGGGAGAGGGGATACGCAGTATTTT
CASSQEPGQGRGDTQYF
>TRBJ2-3|TRBV6-1|14|many|NA
TGTGCCAGCAGAACCCGACCGGGGGCAGATACGCAGTATTTT
CASRTRPGADTQYF
>TRBJ1-2|TRBV10-3|14|many|NA
TGTGCCATCAGTGACCTCGACGGGTCCTATGGCTACACCTTC
CAISDLDGSYGYTF
>TRBJ2-2|TRBV9|18|many|TRBD2
TGTGCCAGCAGCCCCCGACTAGCGGGGGGAACGAACACCGGGGAGCTGTTTTTT
CASSPRLAGGTNTGELFF
>TRBJ2-1|TRBV30|12|many|NA
TGTGCCCGAGTGACAGGATACAATGAGCAGTTCTTC
CARVTGYNEQFF
>TRBJ2-3|TRBV5-4|13|NA|TRBD2
TGTGCCAGCAGCTTGACTAGCGGGGAGACGCAGTATTTT
CASSLTSGETQYF
>TRBJ2-5|TRBV11-1|14|many|TRBD2
TGTGCCAGCAGCTTGGGCCTAGCGGGGAAGACCCAGTACTTC
CASSLGLAGKTQYF
>TRBJ2-7|TRBV5-4|17|NA|NA
TGTGCCAGCAGCCCCTGGGACGGAGCAAGGGAACCCTACGAGCAGTACTTC
CASSPWDGAREPYEQYF